The present T cell receptor beta chain was sequenced within a study of blood T cell repertoires in COVID-19. TCRdb's copy holds only in-frame clones and misses some; the assay was immunoSEQ multiplex PCR. Here the sample spans more than 70,000 clones, roughly nine tenths being singletons. In the case of this clone: Distinct nucleotide sequences in the sample also encode this CDR3.

Sequencing was done on a sample of peripheral blood. The TCR comes from a woman between 18 and 29 years old with acute or convalescent COVID-19.

This chain's CDR3 is CASSPTGTRETQYF. The DNA of the CDR3 is TGTGCCAGCTCACCCACGGGAACTCGGGAGACCCAGTACTTC. This chain connects TRBV18 to TRBJ2-5; a weak D match, TRBD2 (5 bases). Trimming pared 3 bases from V and 5 bases from J, leaving 13 bases between. Germline loops: CDR1 KGHSH, CDR2 LQKENI. The CDR3 has 14 residues.